Listed here are 31 T cell receptor beta chains from one sample, sequenced in a study of cytomegalovirus exposure and HLA in healthy donors. Use of 60 Vbeta and 13 Jbeta primers characterized the PCR. Profiled with immunoSEQ multiplex PCR; TCRdb holds only in-frame clones, not every one. The sample includes approximately 160,000 clones, roughly 80% of them seen just once. Sequencing used PBMCs. The source is a man younger than 45 in good health and CMV-seropositive.

The chain carries TRBV9 and TRBJ2-5; 7 positions match TRBD1. The J call may be in error: the DNA end matches TRBJ2-7 better. Germline V gene lookup returns CDR1 SGDLS and CDR2 YYNGEE. This CDR3 contains 15 residues. The CDR3 loop reads CASSVEDRPSYEQYF. The CDR3 DNA follows: TGTGCCAGCAGCGTAGAGGACAGGCCCTCCTACGAGCAGTACTTC.

The chain employs TRBV5-4 and TRBJ2-5, with 10 nucleotides matching TRBD2. Gene TRBJ2-7 matches the end of the DNA better, so the J call may be wrong. Looked up from germline, CDR1 is SGHNT and CDR2 is YYREEE (reference sequence). This CDR3 spans 16 amino acids. The CDR3 is CASSLTWTSGSYEQYF. The CDR3 coding sequence is TGTGCCAGCAGCTTAACCTGGACTAGCGGCTCCTACGAGCAGTACTTC.

For the CDR3, the DNA is TGTGCCACCAGCAGAGATCCGAGTTCCGCGACAGGGGGCCGATTCTATGGCTACACCTTC. Translating it yields CATSRDPSSATGGRFYGYTF. The chain joins TRBV15 to TRBJ1-2; 10 bases match TRBD1. The V gene end was trimmed by 0 bases and the J gene end by 4 bases; junction bases not matched to a gene: 17. Germline V gene lookup returns CDR1 LNHNV and CDR2 YYDKDF (reference sequence). The CDR3 loop spans 20 amino acids.

This rearrangement joins TRBV6-1 to TRBJ2-7, with TRBD1 identical over 12 bases. CDR1 MNHNS and CDR2 SASEGT come from the germline V gene. The CDR3 is 14 amino acids. Trimming removed 6 bases from V and 4 bases from J; junction bases left unmatched: 4. DNA of the CDR3: TGTGCCAGCAGGCCGGGACAGGGGGCTTACGAGCAGTACTTC. This encodes CASRPGQGAYEQYF.

This clone has just one count. The chain has TRBV6-1 and TRBJ1-2; TRBD1 might be the D (6 bases). This CDR3 comprises 15 residues. With 2 bases removed from V and 0 bases from J, the gap between germline ends came to 10 bases. Per germline, CDR1 MNHNS and CDR2 SASEGT. The CDR3 DNA reads TGTGCCAGCAGTGAACAGGGGATAGCTAACTATGGCTACACCTTC. Translating it yields CASSEQGIANYGYTF.

The chain is built from TRBV19 and TRBJ2-7; 7 bases align to TRBD1. CDR3 length: 13 amino acids. In germline, CDR1 is LNHDA, CDR2 SQIVND (reference sequence). Losses at the gene ends were 5 bases for V and 4 bases for J; bases not matched to a gene: 5. The CDR3 reads CASSPYRGYEQYF. CDR3 coding DNA: TGTGCCAGTAGTCCCTACAGGGGTTACGAGCAGTACTTC.

The chain couples TRBV5-1 to TRBJ1-2; tentative D call: TRBD1 (5 bases). The length of the CDR3 is 14 residues. Germline loops: CDR1 SGHRS, CDR2 YFSETQ. V dropped 4 bases and J dropped 4 bases, with 14 bases sitting between them. In DNA, the CDR3 is TGCGCCAGCAGCCGAAGGGGAGGATCCTATGGCTACACCTTC. It specifies CASSRRGGSYGYTF.

CDR3 in DNA: TGCGCCAGTAAGGAGAGACAGGGAGGAAGAGAGTCCCGTGGCTACACCTTC. It is translated as CASKERQGGRESRGYTF. This chain connects TRBV5-1 to TRBJ1-2, with 7 bases matching TRBD1. The CDR3 is made up of 17 amino acids. Germline trimming cut 8 bases from V and 7 bases from J; bases unmatched to any gene: 23. The germline gives CDR1 SGHRS, CDR2 YFSETQ.

V gene TRBV10-3 combines with J gene TRBJ2-1, with TRBD2 identical over 12 bases. This CDR3 is built from 13 residues. V lost 4 bases and J lost 10; bases outside the gene matches: 2. CDR1 ENHRY and CDR2 SYGVKD come from the germline V gene. CDR3 loop: CAISGLAGDEQFF. CDR3 bases: TGTGCCATCAGTGGACTAGCGGGAGACGAGCAGTTCTTC.

J is TRBJ1-5 and V is TRBV6-1, with D perhaps matching TRBD1 (5 bases). Germline CDR1 and CDR2: MNHNS and SASEGT. The CDR3 runs 12 residues. V was shortened by 3 bases and J by 7 bases, with 7 bases between the two germline ends. CDR3 nucleotides: TGTGCCAGCAGTGAGGGGCGACAGCCCCAGCATTTT. It is translated as CASSEGRQPQHF.

The V call is TRBV28, the J call TRBJ2-7, with a weak D call TRBD1 (6 bases). This CDR3 comprises 13 residues. V gave up 7 bases and J gave up 2 bases, with 12 bases separating them. CDR1 is MDHEN, CDR2 SYDVKM, per germline. The DNA for the CDR3 is TGTGCCAGCATCCCCAGGGGCCCCTACGAGCAGTACTTC. Its translation: CASIPRGPYEQYF.

This clone was detected only a few times. The chain combines TRBV29-1 with TRBJ1-1, with D possibly TRBD1 on 5 matching bases. The CDR3 covers 14 residues. CDR1 and CDR2 (germline): SQVTM, ANQGSEA. Trimming took 7 bases from V and 0 from J, leaving 15 bases between them. CDR3 amino acids: CSALTAGLNTEAFF. Here the CDR3 DNA reads TGCAGCGCTTTGACGGCAGGGCTGAACACTGAAGCTTTCTTT. Full variable domain (outside the CDR3, taken from reference TRBV29-1 and TRBJ1-1): SAVISQKPSRDICQRGTSLTIQCQVDSQVTMMFWYRQQPGQSLTLIATANQGSEATYESGFVIDKFPISRPNLTFSTLTVSNMSPEDSSIYLCSALTAGLNTEAFFGQGTRLTVV.

This sequence joins TRBV28 and TRBJ2-5; TRBD2 matches 11 bases. Losses at the gene ends were 5 bases for V and 3 bases for J; bases not matched to a gene: 8. The CDR3 is made up of 16 amino acids. Germline loops: CDR1 MDHEN, CDR2 SYDVKM. The CDR3 region has the DNA TGTGCCAGCAGTCTCCAACTAGCGGGAGTGGAAGAGACCCAGTACTTC. The encoded protein is CASSLQLAGVEETQYF.

The chain uses TRBV5-1 and TRBJ2-5, with 8 nucleotides matching TRBD1. CDR1 and CDR2 from the germline V gene are SGHRS and YFSETQ. The CDR3 extends over 16 amino acids. The V segment lost 0 bases and the J segment 5 bases; nucleotides outside the gene matches: 9. CDR3 in amino acids: CASSLALTGGLETQYF. The CDR3 DNA follows: TGCGCCAGCAGCTTGGCCCTCACAGGGGGATTGGAGACCCAGTACTTC. The entire variable domain, with the rest obtained from reference TRBV5-1 and TRBJ2-5, is as follows: KAGVTQTPRYLIKTRGQQVTLSCSPISGHRSVSWYQQTPGQGLQFLFEYFSETQRNKGNFPGRFSGRQFSNSRSEMNVSTLELGDSALYLCASSLALTGGLETQYFGPGTRLLVL.

This chain uses TRBV15 with TRBJ2-7, with D maybe TRBD1 (6 bases). The V gene lost 0 bases and the J gene lost 2 bases, with 11 bases spanning the gap. This CDR3 comprises 15 residues. Germline V gene lookup returns CDR1 LNHNV and CDR2 YYDKDF (reference sequence). This CDR3 reads CATSRDPQGPYEQYF. The CDR3 DNA is TGTGCCACCAGCAGAGATCCGCAGGGGCCCTACGAGCAGTACTTC.

This clone is a singleton in its sample. The chain recombines TRBV28 with TRBJ2-7; 7 nucleotides match TRBD1. This CDR3 region has 13 residues. J gave up 3 bases and V 6 bases, and 5 bases lay outside the gene matches. Per the germline V gene, CDR1 is MDHEN and CDR2 is SYDVKM. CDR3 sequence (DNA): TGTGCCAGCAGGGCTCCAGGGGGCTACGAGCAGTACTTC. As protein: CASRAPGGYEQYF.

This chain joins TRBV11-3 and TRBJ1-1; D uncertain. V lost 1 base to trimming and J lost 3 bases, with 9 bases between them. CDR1 is SGHNT and CDR2 is YENEEA in the germline V gene. The CDR3 consists of 14 residues. This CDR3 is CASSLGLSDTEAFF. The CDR3 nucleotides read TGTGCCAGCAGCTTAGGTCTCAGTGACACTGAAGCTTTCTTT. The full variable domain, with the rest looked up from reference TRBV11-3 and TRBJ1-1, is EAGVVQSPRYKIIEKKQPVAFWCNPISGHNTLYWYLQNLGQGPELLIRYENEEAVDDSQLPKDRFSAERLKGVDSTLKIQPAELGDSAVYLCASSLGLSDTEAFFGQGTRLTVV.

The chain combines TRBV7-8 with TRBJ2-3; a weak D match, TRBD2 (6 bases). The CDR3 has 14 residues. CDR1 is SGHVS, CDR2 FQNEAQ, per germline. V was shortened by 4 bases and J by 1 base, with 9 bases between the two germline ends. As DNA, the CDR3 is TGTGCCAGCAGCTCTGGGACTCGCACAGATACGCAGTATTTT. Translation: CASSSGTRTDTQYF.

The chain joins TRBV4-1 to TRBJ1-5, with D perhaps TRBD1 (6 bases). CDR1 is MGHRA and CDR2 is YSYEKL in the germline V gene. The CDR3 has 18 amino acids. V was trimmed by 0 bases and J by 4 bases, leaving 19 bases between them. CDR3 residues: CASSQDQGRGLGNQPQHF. The CDR3 coding sequence is TGCGCCAGCAGCCAAGATCAGGGGAGGGGCTTGGGTAATCAGCCCCAGCATTTT.

This chain joins TRBV4-1 and TRBJ1-5, with a possible D match to TRBD1 (6 bases). The CDR3 sequence is 15 residues long. Germline CDR1 is MGHRA and CDR2 is YSYEKL. The germline V and J ends were trimmed by 0 bases and 7 bases, with 13 bases remaining between them. CDR3 sequence: CASSQDLDSTQPQHF. The CDR3 nucleotides are TGCGCCAGCAGCCAAGATCTGGACAGTACCCAGCCCCAGCATTTT.

CDR3 coding DNA: TGTGCCAGCAGCCCATCCTCCTACGAGCAGTACTTC. This translates into CASSPSSYEQYF. The J gene is TRBJ2-5, the V gene TRBV2; D is undetermined. The J call may be in error: the DNA end matches TRBJ2-7 better. This CDR3 region has 12 residues. Germline CDR1 and CDR2: SNHLY and FYNNEI.

The rearrangement uses TRBV14 and TRBJ1-2; D call uncertain. Trimming cost V 0 bases and J 4 bases, with 12 bases left between them. Germline V gene lookup returns CDR1 SGHDN and CDR2 FVKESK. CDR3 length equals 15 residues. The CDR3 protein is CASSQDGYRIYGYTF. Here the CDR3 DNA reads TGTGCCAGCAGCCAAGATGGGTACAGAATCTATGGCTACACCTTC.

The rearrangement uses TRBV11-3 and TRBJ2-2; 7 bases align to TRBD2. This CDR3 has 15 amino acids. Germline-derived CDR1 and CDR2 are SGHNT and YENEEA. Trimming took 8 bases from V and 0 from J; bases not matched to a gene: 6. The DNA of the CDR3 is TGTGCCAGCGATAAAGGACTAGCGAACACCGGGGAGCTGTTTTTT. This translates into CASDKGLANTGELFF. The full variable domain, completed using reference TRBV11-3 and TRBJ2-2, is EAGVVQSPRYKIIEKKQPVAFWCNPISGHNTLYWYLQNLGQGPELLIRYENEEAVDDSQLPKDRFSAERLKGVDSTLKIQPAELGDSAVYLCASDKGLANTGELFFGEGSRLTVL.

The CDR3, as DNA: TGTGCCAGCAGCTTAAACTCGGGCGGCCTAGCGCAAGCAGATACGCAGTATTTT. Amino acid sequence: CASSLNSGGLAQADTQYF. The gene calls are TRBV7-2 and TRBJ2-3; possibly TRBD2 for D (6 bases). The germline CDR1 and CDR2 sequences are SGHTA and FQGNSA. Trimming removed 2 bases at V and 4 bases at J, with 22 bases between. The CDR3 has 18 amino acids.

This clone was detected only a few times. The chain combines TRBV1 with TRBJ2-1; TRBD1, as called in the table, went unchecked against the DNA. TRBV1 is tagged as a pseudogene. The CDR3 covers 15 residues. The CDR3 reads CTSSQDWLRGDEQFF. The CDR3 coding sequence is TGCACCAGCAGCCAAGACTGGCTCAGGGGGGATGAGCAGTTCTTC.

In this sample, this clone turned up once. The junction does not match germline at one end; this may be a read error. The rearrangement uses TRBV19 and TRBJ1-4; 11 nucleotides agree with TRBD1. In germline, CDR1 is LNHDA, CDR2 SQIVND (reference sequence). This CDR3 has 15 amino acids. The CDR3 here is CASSGRTGGDEKLVF. CDR3 DNA: TGTGCCAGTAGTGGAAGGACAGGGGGCGATGAAAAACTGGTTTTT.

The chain links TRBV7-9 to TRBJ2-5, with 7 nucleotides matching TRBD2. The closer fit of TRBJ2-7 to the DNA end suggests the J call may be wrong. The CDR3 has 14 residues. CDR1 and CDR2 from the germline V gene are SEHNR and FQNEAQ (reference sequence). The CDR3 protein is CASSLGAGIDEQYF. DNA for the CDR3: TGTGCCAGCAGCTTAGGAGCGGGAATCGACGAGCAGTACTTC.

The chain couples TRBV5-1 to TRBJ2-5; TRBD2 matches 12 bases. With 0 bases clipped from V and 2 bases from J, the junction kept 2 bases outside the gene matches. CDR1 is SGHRS and CDR2 is YFSETQ in the germline V gene. The CDR3 contains 16 residues. The DNA for the CDR3 is TGCGCCAGCAGCTTGGGACTAGCGGGAGCTCAAGAGACCCAGTACTTC. Amino acids: CASSLGLAGAQETQYF.

This chain connects TRBV4-2 to TRBJ2-2; D might be TRBD2 (6 bases). Germline CDR1 LGHNA, CDR2 YNFKEQ. V lost 3 bases and J lost 3, with 11 bases in between. The CDR3 spans 15 residues. CDR3 sequence: CASSQMSGDTGELFF. The CDR3 bases are TGTGCCAGCAGCCAGATGTCGGGGGACACCGGGGAGCTGTTTTTT.

In this sample, this clone turned up once. The rearrangement joins TRBV19 to TRBJ1-5, with D perhaps TRBD1 (6 bases). This CDR3 is 13 amino acids long. The V end was cut by 8 bases, the J end by 2 bases, with 10 bases between. Per the germline V gene, CDR1 is LNHDA and CDR2 is SQIVND (reference sequence). DNA of the CDR3: TGTGCCAGTGACGACAGGCGCAATCAGCCCCAGCATTTT. It encodes CASDDRRNQPQHF.

This clone appeared a single time. The V and J genes are TRBV2 and TRBJ1-1; 7 nucleotides agree with TRBD1. CDR1 is SNHLY and CDR2 is FYNNEI in the germline V gene. The length of the CDR3 is 13 residues. V was pared by 10 bases and J by 4 bases, with 9 bases of the junction left unmatched. The CDR3 region is CATSGTEVTEAFF. CDR3 in DNA: TGTGCCACATCCGGGACAGAGGTCACTGAAGCTTTCTTT.